What follows describes a single T cell receptor beta chain. Its target is not known. Generated by immunoSEQ multiplex PCR, the TCRdb table keeps only in-frame clones and is missing some. This table has around 350,000 clones, about nine tenths appearing once. The CDR3 is 17 amino acids. Germline CDR1 reads SGHTA; CDR2 reads FQGNSA. V lost 5 bases to trimming and J lost 0 bases; unmatched junction nucleotides: 9. The sample belongs to a study of cytomegalovirus exposure and HLA in healthy donors. The study, taken as a whole, reports: Specificity of three CMV-associated chains for CMV antigens was verified in vitro.

The sample consisted of PBMCs. The chain links TRBV7-2 to TRBJ1-5; 8 bases agree with TRBD1. The sequence was obtained from a woman between 18 and 29 years old in good health and CMV-seronegative. The CDR3 spells CASSAQGQAYSNQPQHF. The CDR3 nucleotides read TGTGCCAGCAGCGCCCAGGGACAGGCCTATAGCAATCAGCCCCAGCATTTT. Together with reference TRBV7-2 and TRBJ1-5, the CDR3 gives the full variable domain: GAGVSQSPSNKVTEKGKDVELRCDPISGHTALYWYRQSLGQGLEFLIYFQGNSAPDKSGLPSDRFSAERTGGSVSTLTIQRTQQEDSAVYLCASSAQGQAYSNQPQHFGDGTRLSIL.